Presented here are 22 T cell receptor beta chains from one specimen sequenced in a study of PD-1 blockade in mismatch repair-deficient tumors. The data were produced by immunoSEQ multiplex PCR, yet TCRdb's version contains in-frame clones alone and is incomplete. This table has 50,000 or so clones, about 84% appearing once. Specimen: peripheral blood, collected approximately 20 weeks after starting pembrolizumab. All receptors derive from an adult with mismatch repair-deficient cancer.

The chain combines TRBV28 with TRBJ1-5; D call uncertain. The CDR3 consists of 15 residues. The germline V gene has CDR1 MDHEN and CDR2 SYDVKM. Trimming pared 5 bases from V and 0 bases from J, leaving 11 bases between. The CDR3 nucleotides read TGTGCCAGCAGTACGGTAACCCTTAGCAATCAGCCCCAGCATTTT. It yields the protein CASSTVTLSNQPQHF.

CDR3 in DNA: TGTGCCAGCAGCAAAAGCCTCGACAGGTACGAGCAGTACTTC. It yields the protein CASSKSLDRYEQYF. The V gene is TRBV21-1, the J gene TRBJ2-7; the table's D call, TRBD1, has no DNA check behind it. TRBV21-1 corresponds to a pseudogene. There are 14 residues in the CDR3.

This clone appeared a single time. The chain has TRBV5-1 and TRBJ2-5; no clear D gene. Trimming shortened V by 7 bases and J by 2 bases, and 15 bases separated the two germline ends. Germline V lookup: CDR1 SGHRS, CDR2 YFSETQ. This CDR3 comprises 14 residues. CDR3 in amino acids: CASSTGRPQETQYF. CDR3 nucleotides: TGCGCCAGCTCCACTGGACGGCCACAAGAGACCCAGTACTTC.

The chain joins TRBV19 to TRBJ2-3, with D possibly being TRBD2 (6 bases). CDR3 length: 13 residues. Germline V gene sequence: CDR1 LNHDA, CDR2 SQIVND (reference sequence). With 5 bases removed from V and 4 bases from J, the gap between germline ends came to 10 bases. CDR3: CASSSGGADTQYF. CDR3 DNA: TGTGCCAGTAGTTCTGGCGGGGCAGATACGCAGTATTTT.

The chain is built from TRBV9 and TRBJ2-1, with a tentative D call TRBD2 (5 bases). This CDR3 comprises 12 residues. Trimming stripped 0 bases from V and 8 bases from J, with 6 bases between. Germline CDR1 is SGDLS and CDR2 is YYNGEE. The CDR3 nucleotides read TGTGCCAGCAGCGTAGTGCGGGATGAGCAGTTCTTC. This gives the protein CASSVVRDEQFF.

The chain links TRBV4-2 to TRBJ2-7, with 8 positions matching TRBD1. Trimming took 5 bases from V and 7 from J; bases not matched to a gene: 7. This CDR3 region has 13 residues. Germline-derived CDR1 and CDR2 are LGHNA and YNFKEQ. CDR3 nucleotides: TGTGCCAGCAGCTTTGACAGGGGTGTAGAGCAGTACTTC. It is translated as CASSFDRGVEQYF.

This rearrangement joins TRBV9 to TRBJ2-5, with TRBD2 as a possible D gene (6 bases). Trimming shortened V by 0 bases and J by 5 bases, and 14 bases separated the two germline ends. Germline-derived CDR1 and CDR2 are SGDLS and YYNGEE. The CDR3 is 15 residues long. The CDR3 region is CASSVGEGGWETQYF. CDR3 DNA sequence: TGTGCCAGCAGCGTAGGAGAGGGAGGCTGGGAGACCCAGTACTTC.

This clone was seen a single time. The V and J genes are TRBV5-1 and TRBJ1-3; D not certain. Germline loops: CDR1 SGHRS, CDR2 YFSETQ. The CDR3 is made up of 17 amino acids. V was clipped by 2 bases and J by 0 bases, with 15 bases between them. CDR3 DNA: TGCGCCAGCAGCTTTGATGGACGGGCCAACTCTGGAAACACCATATATTTT. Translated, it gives CASSFDGRANSGNTIYF.

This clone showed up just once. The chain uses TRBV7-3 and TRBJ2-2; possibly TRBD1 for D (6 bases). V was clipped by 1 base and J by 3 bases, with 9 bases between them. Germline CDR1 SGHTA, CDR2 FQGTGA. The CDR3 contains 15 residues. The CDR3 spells CASSLRQADTGELFF. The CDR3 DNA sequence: TGTGCCAGCAGCTTAAGACAGGCGGACACCGGGGAGCTGTTTTTT.

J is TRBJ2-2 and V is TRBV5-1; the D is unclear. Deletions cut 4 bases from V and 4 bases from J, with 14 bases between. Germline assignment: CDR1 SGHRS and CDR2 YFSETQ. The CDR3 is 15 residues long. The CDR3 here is CASSPDPGGTGELFF. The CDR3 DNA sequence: TGCGCCAGCAGCCCGGACCCCGGCGGCACCGGGGAGCTGTTTTTT.

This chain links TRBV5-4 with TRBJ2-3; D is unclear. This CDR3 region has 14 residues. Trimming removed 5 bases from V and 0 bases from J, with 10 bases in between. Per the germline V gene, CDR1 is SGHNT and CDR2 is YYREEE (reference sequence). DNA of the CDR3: TGTGCCAGCAGGGTTGATTCTAGCACAGATACGCAGTATTTT. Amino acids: CASRVDSSTDTQYF.

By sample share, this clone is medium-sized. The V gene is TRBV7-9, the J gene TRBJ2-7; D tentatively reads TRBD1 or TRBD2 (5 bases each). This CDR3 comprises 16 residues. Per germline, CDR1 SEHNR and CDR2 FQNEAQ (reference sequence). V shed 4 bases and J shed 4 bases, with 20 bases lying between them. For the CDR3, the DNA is TGTGCCAGCAGCTACCGGGACCACGGAGAGGGATACGAGCAGTACTTC. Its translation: CASSYRDHGEGYEQYF.

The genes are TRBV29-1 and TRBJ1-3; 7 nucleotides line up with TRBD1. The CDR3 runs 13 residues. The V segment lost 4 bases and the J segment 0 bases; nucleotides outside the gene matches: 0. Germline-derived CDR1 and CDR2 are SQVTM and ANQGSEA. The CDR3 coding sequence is TGCAGCGTTGGGACAGGCTCTGGAAACACCATATATTTT. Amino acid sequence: CSVGTGSGNTIYF.

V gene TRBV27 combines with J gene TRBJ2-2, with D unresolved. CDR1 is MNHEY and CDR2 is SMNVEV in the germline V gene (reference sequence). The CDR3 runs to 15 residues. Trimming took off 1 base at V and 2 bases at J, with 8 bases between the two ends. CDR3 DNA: TGTGCCAGCAGTTTATACGGGCCTAACACCGGGGAGCTGTTTTTT. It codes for CASSLYGPNTGELFF.

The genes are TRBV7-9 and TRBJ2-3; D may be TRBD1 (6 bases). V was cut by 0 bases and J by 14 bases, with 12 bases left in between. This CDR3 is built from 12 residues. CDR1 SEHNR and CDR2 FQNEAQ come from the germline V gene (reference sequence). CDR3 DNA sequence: TGTGCCAGCAGCTTAGCAGACTCAGGGGCGTATTTT. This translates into CASSLADSGAYF.

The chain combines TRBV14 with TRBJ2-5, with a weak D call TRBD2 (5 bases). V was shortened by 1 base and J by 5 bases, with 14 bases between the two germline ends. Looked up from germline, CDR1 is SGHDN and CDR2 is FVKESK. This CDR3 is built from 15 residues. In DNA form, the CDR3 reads TGTGCCAGCAGCCAAGGAGGGCTGAGGTTGGAGACCCAGTACTTC. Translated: CASSQGGLRLETQYF.

CDR3 loop: CAWSVMTAGVGNEQFF. As DNA, the CDR3 is TGTGCCTGGAGTGTAATGACAGCGGGAGTAGGTAATGAGCAGTTCTTC. The chain uses TRBV30 and TRBJ2-1; 8 nucleotides match TRBD2. Germline V gene data show CDR1 as GTSNPN and CDR2 as SVGIG (reference sequence). The CDR3 is 16 amino acids. V was pared by 0 bases and J by 7 bases, with 11 bases of the junction left unmatched.

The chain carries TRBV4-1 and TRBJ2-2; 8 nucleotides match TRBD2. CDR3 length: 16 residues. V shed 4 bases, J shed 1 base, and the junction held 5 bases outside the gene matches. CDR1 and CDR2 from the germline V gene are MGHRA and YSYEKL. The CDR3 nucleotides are TGCGCCAGCAGCCGGAGAACTAGCGGGAACACCGGGGAGCTGTTTTTT. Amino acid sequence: CASSRRTSGNTGELFF.

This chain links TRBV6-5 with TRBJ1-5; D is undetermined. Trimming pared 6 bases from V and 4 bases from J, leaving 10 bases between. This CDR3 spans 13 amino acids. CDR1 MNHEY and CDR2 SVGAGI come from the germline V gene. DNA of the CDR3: TGTGCCAGCAGACACGCGCCAAATCAGCCCCAGCATTTT. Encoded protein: CASRHAPNQPQHF.

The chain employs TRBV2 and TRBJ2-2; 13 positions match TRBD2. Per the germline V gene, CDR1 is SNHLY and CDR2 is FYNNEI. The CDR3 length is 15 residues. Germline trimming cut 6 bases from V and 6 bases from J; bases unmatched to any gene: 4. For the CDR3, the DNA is TGTGCCAGCAGACTACTAGCGGGAGGGCCCGGGGAGCTGTTTTTT. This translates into CASRLLAGGPGELFF. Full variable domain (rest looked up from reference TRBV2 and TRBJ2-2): EPEVTQTPSHQVTQMGQEVILRCVPISNHLYFYWYRQILGQKVEFLVSFYNNEISEKSEIFDDQFSVERPDGSNFTLKIRSTKLEDSAMYFCASRLLAGGPGELFFGEGSRLTVL.

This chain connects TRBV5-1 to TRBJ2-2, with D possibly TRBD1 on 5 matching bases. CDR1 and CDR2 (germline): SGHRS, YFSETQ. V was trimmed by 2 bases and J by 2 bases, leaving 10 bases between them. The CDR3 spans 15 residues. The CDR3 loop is CASSFFDSNTGELFF. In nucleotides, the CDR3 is TGCGCCAGCAGCTTCTTTGACAGTAACACCGGGGAGCTGTTTTTT.

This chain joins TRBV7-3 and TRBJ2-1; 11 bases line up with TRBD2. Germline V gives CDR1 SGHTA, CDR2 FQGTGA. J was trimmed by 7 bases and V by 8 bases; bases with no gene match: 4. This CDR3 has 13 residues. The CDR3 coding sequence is TGTGCCAGCGGACTAGCGGGTTGGAATGAGCAGTTCTTC. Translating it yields CASGLAGWNEQFF.